Described below is a single T cell receptor beta chain sequence and its context. The clone's antigen remains unknown. The data originate from a study of monozygotic twins with inflammatory bowel disease (dated by TCRdb to the late 2010s). About the investigation overall: The complete study included 28 monozygotic twin pairs: 19 IBD-discordant Danish pairs and nine German pairs, of which four were IBD-concordant and five were IBD-discordant. Each individual had, on average, about 151 000 unique TCRalpha sequences and 181 000 unique TCRbeta sequences available for analysis. The search for disease-associated traits relied mainly on comparing, within discordant pairs, IBD patients with their genetically identical healthy co-twins. The investigation overall reported the following: Because patients were on differing immunosuppressive treatments, the repertoires may have picked up extra background noise and inter-individual variability. The analysis was unable to tell different T cell subtypes apart. Measured by the inverse Simpson index, TCRbeta repertoire diversity was lower in IBD patients than in their healthy co-twins. No single strong signal or clonotype linked to IBD turned up in the results, so the idea that one exists was not supported. IBD patients shared fewer clonotypes with other individuals than healthy twins did, most markedly in patients showing signs of disease activity. Concordant and discordant twins showed no difference in repertoire similarity, possibly because of limited statistical power.

The cysteine opens and the phenylalanine closes a CDR3 of 15 amino acids. No DNA sequence is on record. CDR1 and CDR2 are drawn from the germline V gene: MNHEY, SVGAGI. Library preparation used 5' RACE. Preparation of each TCR library used 3,000 to 4,000 ng of total RNA. cDNA was synthesized with SMARTScribe reverse transcriptase in eight separate reactions per sample. Unique molecular identifiers containing a 6-nucleotide sample barcode were introduced through template switching during cDNA synthesis. TCRalpha and TCRbeta cDNA was amplified by two nested PCRs of 16 and 9 cycles, with bead purification after each PCR. Before amplification, the cDNA was treated with uracil DNA-glycosylase and purified using the QIAquick PCR purification kit. In the second PCR, Illumina TruSeq-compatible adapters and sample-specific barcodes were added. Library quality and concentration were assessed using TapeStation and Qubit, and approximately 5 ng of each library was pooled. Pooled libraries were sequenced on an Illumina HiSeq2500 single-index Rapid Run with 2 x 100 bp reads and custom sequencing primers. As for the original processing: MiGEC version 1.2.6 was used for UMI-based consensus assembly to correct PCR and sequencing errors. V(D)J alignment, clonotype assembly and CDR3 extraction were performed with MiXCR version 2.1.1. Normalisation of gene usage, clonotype sharing and MAIT/NKT TCR abundance was achieved by analysing the top 1000, 10 000 and 20 000 clonotypes per sample. After downsampling to 27 000 UMIs, diversity was calculated as the inverse Simpson index using the vegan R package. Statistical testing used paired Mann-Whitney U tests on the discordant twin pairs and applied Benjamini-Hochberg correction for multiple testing. Each CDR3 protein sequence appears as one entry after TCRdb reprocessed the reads, and no DNA is included. These V and J calls rely on TCRdb rather than the paper's analysis. In this sample's table one finds some 170,000 distinct CDR3 sequences. The top ten clonotypes cover less than 8% of the sample.

An approximately 2.5 ml peripheral blood sample was drawn into PAXgene tubes per donor and stored at -80°C. Without T cell sorting, total RNA was isolated from whole blood using the PAXgene blood miRNA kit on an automated QIAcube. Deep TCRalpha and TCRbeta repertoire profiling with unique molecular barcoding was performed on peripheral blood of monozygotic twin pairs concordant or discordant for inflammatory bowel disease. For every twin pair, smoking habits were documented, and each individual was categorised as a current, former or never smoker. Sequencing input: blood. The V gene is TRBV6-5 and the J gene is TRBJ2-1; TCRdb's D call, TRBD1, is unchecked because there is no DNA. The TCR originated in a human donor with ulcerative colitis or Crohn's disease, or a healthy co-twin of an affected twin (not recorded which). CDR3 region: CASSSRAGGKNEQFF.